The clone carrying this T cell receptor (beta chain) was seen a handful of times. The data originate from a study of blood T cell repertoires in COVID-19. For the study at large: COVID-19 samples, acute and convalescent, were from the United States, Italy and Spain.

Germline CDR1 SGHRS, CDR2 YFSETQ. Trimming left V 0 bases short and J 3 bases short, with 21 bases between. The CDR3 is 18 amino acids. Clones were sequenced by immunoSEQ multiplex PCR, and TCRdb holds only the in-frame ones, with some missing. This repertoire shows some 150,000 clones, about 86% found once; its top ten account for about 9.4%. What was sequenced was peripheral blood. The clonotype comes from a woman between 45 and 60 years old with active or convalescent COVID-19. V usage is TRBV5-1 and J usage is TRBJ1-1; D uncertain. The CDR3 region has the DNA TGCGCCAGCAGCTTGGCGTTTAGAGAGTTGTCCATAGACACTGAAGCTTTCTTT. Amino acids: CASSLAFRELSIDTEAFF.